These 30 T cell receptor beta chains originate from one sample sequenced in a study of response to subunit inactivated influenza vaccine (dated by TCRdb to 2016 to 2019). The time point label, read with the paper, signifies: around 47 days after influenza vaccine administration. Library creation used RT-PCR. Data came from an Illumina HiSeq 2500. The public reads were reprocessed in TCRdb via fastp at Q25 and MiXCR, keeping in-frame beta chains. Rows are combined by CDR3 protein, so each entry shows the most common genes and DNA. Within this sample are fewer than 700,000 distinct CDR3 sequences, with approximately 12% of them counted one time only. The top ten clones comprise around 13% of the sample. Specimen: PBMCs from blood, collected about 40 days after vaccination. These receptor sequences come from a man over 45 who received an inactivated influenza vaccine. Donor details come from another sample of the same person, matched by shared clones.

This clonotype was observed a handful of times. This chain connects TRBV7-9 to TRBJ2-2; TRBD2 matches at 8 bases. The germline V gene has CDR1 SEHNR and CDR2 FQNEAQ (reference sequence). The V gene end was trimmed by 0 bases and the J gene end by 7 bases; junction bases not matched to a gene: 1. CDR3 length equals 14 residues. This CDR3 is CASSLASGIGELFF. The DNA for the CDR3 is TGTGCCAGCAGCTTAGCTAGCGGGATCGGGGAGCTGTTTTTT. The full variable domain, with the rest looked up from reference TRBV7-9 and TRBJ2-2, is DTGVSQNPRHKITKRGQNVTFRCDPISEHNRLYWYRQTLGQGPEFLTYFQNEAQLEKSRLLSDRFSAERPKGSFSTLEIQRTEQGDSAMYLCASSLASGIGELFFGEGSRLTVL.

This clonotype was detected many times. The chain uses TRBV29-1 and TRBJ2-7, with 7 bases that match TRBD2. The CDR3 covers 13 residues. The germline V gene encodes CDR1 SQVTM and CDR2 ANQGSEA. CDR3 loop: CSKSGIPSYEQYF. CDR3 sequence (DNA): TGCAGTAAGAGCGGGATCCCCTCCTACGAGCAGTACTTC.

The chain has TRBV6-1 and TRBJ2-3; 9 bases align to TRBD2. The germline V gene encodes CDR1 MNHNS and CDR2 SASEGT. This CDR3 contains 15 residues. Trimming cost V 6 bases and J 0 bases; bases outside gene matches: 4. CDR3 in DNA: TGTGCCAGCAGCGAGAGCGGGGGGAGCACAGATACGCAGTATTTT. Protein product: CASSESGGSTDTQYF.

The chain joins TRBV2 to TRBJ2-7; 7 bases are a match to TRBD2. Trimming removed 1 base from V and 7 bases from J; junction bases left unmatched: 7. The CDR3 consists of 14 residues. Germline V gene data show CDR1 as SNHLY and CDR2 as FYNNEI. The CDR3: CASSEEGRVGEQYF. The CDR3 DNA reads TGTGCCAGCAGTGAAGAAGGGAGGGTGGGGGAGCAGTACTTC.

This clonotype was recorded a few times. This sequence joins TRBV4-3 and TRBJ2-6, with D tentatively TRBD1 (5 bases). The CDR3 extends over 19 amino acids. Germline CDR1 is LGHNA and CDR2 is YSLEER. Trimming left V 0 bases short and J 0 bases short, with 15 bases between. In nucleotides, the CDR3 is TGCGCCAGCAGCCAAGAAGGCCAGGGCATGTTCTCTGGGGCCAACGTCCTGACTTTC. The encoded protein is CASSQEGQGMFSGANVLTF.

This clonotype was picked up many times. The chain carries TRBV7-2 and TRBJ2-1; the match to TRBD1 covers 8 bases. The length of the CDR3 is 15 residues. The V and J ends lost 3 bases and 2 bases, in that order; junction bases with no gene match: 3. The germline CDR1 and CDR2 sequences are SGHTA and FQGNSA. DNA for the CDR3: TGTGCCAGCAGCTTCGACAGGGGAACCTACAATGAGCAGTTCTTC. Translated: CASSFDRGTYNEQFF.

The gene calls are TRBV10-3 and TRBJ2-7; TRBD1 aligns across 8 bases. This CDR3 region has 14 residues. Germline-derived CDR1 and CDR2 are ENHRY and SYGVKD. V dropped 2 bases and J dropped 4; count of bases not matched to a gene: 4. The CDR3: CAISERDRRYEQYF. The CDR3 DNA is TGTGCCATCAGTGAGCGGGACAGGCGGTACGAGCAGTACTTC.

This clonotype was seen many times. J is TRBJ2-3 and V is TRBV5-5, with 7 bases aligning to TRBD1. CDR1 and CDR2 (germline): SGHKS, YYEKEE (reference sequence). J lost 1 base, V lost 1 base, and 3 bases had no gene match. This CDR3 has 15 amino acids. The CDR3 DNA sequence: TGTGCCAGCAGCTTGAAAACAGGGGGCACAGATACGCAGTATTTT. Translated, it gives CASSLKTGGTDTQYF.

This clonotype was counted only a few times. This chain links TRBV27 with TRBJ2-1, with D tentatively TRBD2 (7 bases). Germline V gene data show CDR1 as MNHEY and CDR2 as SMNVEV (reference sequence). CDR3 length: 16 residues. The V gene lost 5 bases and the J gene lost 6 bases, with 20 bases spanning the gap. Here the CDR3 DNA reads TGTGCCAGCAGTAGTACAGGGAGGGCGAAGGGCAATGAGCAGTTCTTC. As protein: CASSSTGRAKGNEQFF.

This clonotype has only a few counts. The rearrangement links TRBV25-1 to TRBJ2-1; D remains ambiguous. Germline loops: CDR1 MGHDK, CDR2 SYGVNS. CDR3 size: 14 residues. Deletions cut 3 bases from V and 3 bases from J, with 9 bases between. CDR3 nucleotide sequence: TGTGCCAGCAGTGAGGTGGAGCTCTACAATGAGCAGTTCTTC. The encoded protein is CASSEVELYNEQFF.

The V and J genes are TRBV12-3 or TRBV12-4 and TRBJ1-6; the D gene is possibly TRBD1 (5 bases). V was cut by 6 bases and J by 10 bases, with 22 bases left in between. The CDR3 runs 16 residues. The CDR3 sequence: CASSHSGGEAGSPLHF. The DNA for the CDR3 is TGTGCCAGCAGCCATTCTGGGGGGGAAGCCGGGTCACCCCTCCACTTT.

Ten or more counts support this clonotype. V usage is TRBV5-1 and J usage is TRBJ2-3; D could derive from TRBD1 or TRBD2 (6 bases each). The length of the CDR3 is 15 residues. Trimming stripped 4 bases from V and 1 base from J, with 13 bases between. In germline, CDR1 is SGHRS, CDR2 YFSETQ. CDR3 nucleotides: TGCGCCAGCAGCCCGGACGGGGGCCGCACAGATACGCAGTATTTT. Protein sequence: CASSPDGGRTDTQYF.

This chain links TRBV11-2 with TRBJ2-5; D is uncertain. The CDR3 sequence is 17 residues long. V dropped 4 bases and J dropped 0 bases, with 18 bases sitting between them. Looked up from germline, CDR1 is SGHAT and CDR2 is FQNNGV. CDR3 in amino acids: CASSWVIGSGHQETQYF. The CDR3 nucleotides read TGTGCCAGCAGCTGGGTCATCGGAAGTGGGCACCAAGAGACCCAGTACTTC.

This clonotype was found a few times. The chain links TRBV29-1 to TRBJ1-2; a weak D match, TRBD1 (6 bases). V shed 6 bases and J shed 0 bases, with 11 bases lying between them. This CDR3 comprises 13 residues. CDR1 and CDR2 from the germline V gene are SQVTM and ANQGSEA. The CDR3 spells CSVDGTTNYGYTF. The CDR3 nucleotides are TGCAGCGTGGATGGGACAACTAACTATGGCTACACCTTC.

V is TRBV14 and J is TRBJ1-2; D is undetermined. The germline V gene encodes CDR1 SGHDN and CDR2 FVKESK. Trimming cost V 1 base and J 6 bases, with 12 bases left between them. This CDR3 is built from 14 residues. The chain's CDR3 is CASSQGSTRHGYTF. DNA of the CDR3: TGTGCCAGCAGCCAAGGGTCAACACGCCATGGCTACACCTTC.

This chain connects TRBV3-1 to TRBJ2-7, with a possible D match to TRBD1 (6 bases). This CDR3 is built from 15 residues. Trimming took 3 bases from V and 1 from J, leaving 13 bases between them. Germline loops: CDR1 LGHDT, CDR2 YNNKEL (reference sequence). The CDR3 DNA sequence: TGTGCCAGCAGCCACCGCCAACAGGGATCCTACGAGCAGTACTTC. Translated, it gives CASSHRQQGSYEQYF.

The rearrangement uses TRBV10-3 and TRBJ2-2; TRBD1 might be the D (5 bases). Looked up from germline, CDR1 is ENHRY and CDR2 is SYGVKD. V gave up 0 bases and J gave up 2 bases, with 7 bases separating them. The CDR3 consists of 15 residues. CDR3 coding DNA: TGTGCCATCAGTGAGTCCAGGGATAACACCGGGGAGCTGTTTTTT. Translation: CAISESRDNTGELFF.

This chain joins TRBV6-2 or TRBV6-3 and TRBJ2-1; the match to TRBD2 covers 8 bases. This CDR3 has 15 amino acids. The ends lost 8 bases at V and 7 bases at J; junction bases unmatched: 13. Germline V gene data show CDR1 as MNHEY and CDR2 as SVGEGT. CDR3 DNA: TGTGCCAGCCGAGATGGGCTAGCGGGTTGGAATGAGCAGTTCTTC. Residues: CASRDGLAGWNEQFF.

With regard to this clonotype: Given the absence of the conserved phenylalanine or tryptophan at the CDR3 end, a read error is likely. The CDR3 nucleotides read TGTGCCAGCTCACCAAGGACAGCGGGGTACAATGAGCAGTTCTTG. This translates into CASSPRTAGYNEQFL. This chain joins TRBV18 and TRBJ2-1, with D perhaps matching TRBD2 (7 bases). The germline V gene encodes CDR1 KGHSH and CDR2 LQKENI. V was cut by 2 bases and J by 4 bases, with 12 bases left in between. This CDR3 has 15 amino acids.

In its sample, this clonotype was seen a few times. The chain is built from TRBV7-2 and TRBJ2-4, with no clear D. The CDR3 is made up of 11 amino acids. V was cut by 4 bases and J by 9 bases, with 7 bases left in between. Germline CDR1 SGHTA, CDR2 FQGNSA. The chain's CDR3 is CASSYTGIQYF. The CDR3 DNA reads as TGTGCCAGCAGCTACACTGGCATTCAGTACTTC.

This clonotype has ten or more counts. The CDR3 DNA sequence: TGTGCCAGCAGCCTAATGACAAGCACCGAAAAACTGTTTTTT. Protein: CASSLMTSTEKLFF. The chain has TRBV7-9 and TRBJ1-4, with unresolved D. Trimming took off 5 bases at V and 8 bases at J, with 15 bases between the two ends. The germline V gene has CDR1 SEHNR and CDR2 FQNEAQ (reference sequence). The CDR3 sequence is 14 residues long.

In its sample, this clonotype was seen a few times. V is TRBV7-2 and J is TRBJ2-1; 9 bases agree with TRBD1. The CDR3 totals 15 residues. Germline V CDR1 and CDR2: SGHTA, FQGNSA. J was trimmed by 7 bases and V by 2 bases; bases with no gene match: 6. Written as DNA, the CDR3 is TGTGCCAGCAGCTTAAGGACAGGGGTGCAAAATGAGCAGTTCTTC. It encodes CASSLRTGVQNEQFF.

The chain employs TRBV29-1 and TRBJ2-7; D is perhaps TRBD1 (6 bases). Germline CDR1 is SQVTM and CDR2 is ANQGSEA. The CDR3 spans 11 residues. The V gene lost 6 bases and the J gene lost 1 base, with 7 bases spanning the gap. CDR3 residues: CSVGHSYEQYF. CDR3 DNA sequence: TGCAGCGTGGGACATTCCTACGAGCAGTACTTC.

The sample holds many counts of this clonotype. CDR3 DNA sequence: TGTGCCAGCAGCTTCCTGGCGCGGGGCCAGGAGCAGTTCTTC. The encoded protein is CASSFLARGQEQFF. The V call is TRBV5-6, the J call TRBJ2-1; D perhaps matches TRBD2 (6 bases). The germline V gene has CDR1 SGHDT and CDR2 YYEEEE. The germline V and J ends were trimmed by 2 bases and 10 bases, with 16 bases remaining between them. The CDR3 runs 14 residues.

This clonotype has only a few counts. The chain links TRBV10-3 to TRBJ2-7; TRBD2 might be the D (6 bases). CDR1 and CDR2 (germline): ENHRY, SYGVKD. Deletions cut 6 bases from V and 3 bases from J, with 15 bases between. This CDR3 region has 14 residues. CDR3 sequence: CAIRDLSGLYEQYF. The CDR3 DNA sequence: TGTGCCATCAGAGACCTTAGCGGCCTCTACGAGCAGTACTTC.

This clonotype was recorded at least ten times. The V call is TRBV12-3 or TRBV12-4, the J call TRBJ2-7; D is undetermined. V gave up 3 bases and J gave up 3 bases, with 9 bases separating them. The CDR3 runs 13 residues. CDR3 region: CASSFGKSYEQYF. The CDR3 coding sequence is TGTGCCAGCAGTTTTGGGAAGAGCTACGAGCAGTACTTC.

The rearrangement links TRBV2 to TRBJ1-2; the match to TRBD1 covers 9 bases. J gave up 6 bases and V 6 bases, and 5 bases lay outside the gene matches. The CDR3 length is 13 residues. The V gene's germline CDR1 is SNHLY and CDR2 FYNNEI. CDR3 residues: CASRLDRGDGYTF. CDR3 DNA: TGTGCCAGCAGACTGGACAGGGGAGATGGCTACACCTTC.

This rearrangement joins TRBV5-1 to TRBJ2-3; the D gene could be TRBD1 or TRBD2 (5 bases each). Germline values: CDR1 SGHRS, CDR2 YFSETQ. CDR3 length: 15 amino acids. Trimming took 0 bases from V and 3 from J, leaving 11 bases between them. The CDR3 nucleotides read TGCGCCAGCAGCTTGGTTGGGGGAGAAACAGATACGCAGTATTTT. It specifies CASSLVGGETDTQYF.

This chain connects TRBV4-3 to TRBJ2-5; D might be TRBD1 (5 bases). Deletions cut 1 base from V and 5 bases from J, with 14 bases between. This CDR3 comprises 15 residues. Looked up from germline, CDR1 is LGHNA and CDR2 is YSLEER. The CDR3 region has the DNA TGCGCCAGCAGCCAAGGCACAGGCCCACTCGAGACCCAGTACTTC. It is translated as CASSQGTGPLETQYF.

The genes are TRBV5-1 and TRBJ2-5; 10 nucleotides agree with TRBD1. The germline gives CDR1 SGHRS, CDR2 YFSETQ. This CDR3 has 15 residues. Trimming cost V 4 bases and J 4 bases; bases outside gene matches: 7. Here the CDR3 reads CASSPGTGVSETQYF. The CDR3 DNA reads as TGCGCCAGCAGCCCCGGGACAGGGGTCTCAGAGACCCAGTACTTC.